This T cell receptor (beta chain) was recovered during a study of T-cell reconstitution after alpha-beta-depleted transplantation in children (dated by TCRdb to between 2015 and 2016). A note on the overall study: Using TCR repertoire profiling, the study followed T-cell immune reconstitution in a quantitative way in children after TCRalphabeta/CD19-depleted allogeneic hematopoietic cell transplantation.

The germline V gene gives CDR1 as KGHSH and CDR2 as LQKENI. V and J lose 3 bases and 6 bases, and a span of 12 bases separates them. From the cysteine through the phenylalanine, the CDR3 covers 13 amino acids. The kept DNA is CDR3 alone, 39 bases in frame from the first base. This clonotype was seen only a few times. This clone's antigen is unknown. Base quality data are lacking; no much larger clone is found one base away. The library was prepared using PCR. The listed sequencing device is Illumina HiSeq 2500. TCR libraries were prepared with molecular barcoding, using unique molecular identifiers to normalize TCRbeta repertoire quantification. The public reads were run again by TCRdb, first through fastp at Q25 and then through MiXCR, and only productive beta chains were kept. Entries are consolidated by CDR3 protein sequence, retaining the most common genes and DNA. This sample has about 610,000 distinct CDR3 sequences in its table, and 8% to 11% of those were observed once. Less than 5% of the sample is taken by the ten largest.

Source: PBMCs from the stem cell graft donor, taken from the stem cell graft. The chain links TRBV18 with TRBJ2-7; D gene: possibly TRBD2, on 6 matching bases. The receptor was isolated from a human donor who donated a stem cell graft to a child with acute myeloid leukemia. The CDR3 in this case is CASSPDSGPEQYF. The DNA sequence reads TGTGCCAGCTCACCCGACAGCGGGCCCGAGCAGTACTTC.